This T cell receptor (beta chain) derives from a study of T-cell memory formation after mild COVID-19. 5'RACE primed from the constant segment yielded TCR alpha and TCR beta cDNA libraries bearing sample barcodes and UMIs. MiXCR, run by TCRdb on the 5' RACE reads, gives a single entry per CDR3 protein. The sample has about 88,000 distinct CDR3 sequences; around 27% are singletons. The study, taken as a whole, reports: Day 15 to 85 contractors were CD4/CD8 balanced; later expanders leaned CD4+. Shrinking CD4+ clones were chiefly CM and EM; CD8+ ones were chiefly EMRA.

Details on this clonotype: Its target is unknown.

Source material: PBMCs or a T cell subset sorted from them (not recorded which). This clonotype was sampled from a man in his late teens or twenties who had mild COVID-19 (a few samples of this study predate the infection). Cell type and time point are not known.

The CDR3 DNA reads as TGTGCCAGCAGCTACCTTCAGACGGAGTCTACAGATACGCAGTATTTT. It specifies CASSYLQTESTDTQYF. The chain couples TRBV7-9 to TRBJ2-3; D not certain. Per germline, CDR1 SEHNR and CDR2 FQNEAQ (reference sequence). CDR3 length: 16 residues. V shed 4 bases and J shed 3 bases, with 17 bases lying between them.